The 17 T cell receptor beta chains below all came from one sample that was sequenced in a study of beta chain features in type 1 diabetes (dated by TCRdb to 2017 to 2018). Receptor libraries were prepared by the immunoSEQ multiplex PCR assay. The entire amount of isolated RNA was reverse transcribed using the High Capacity cDNA Reverse Transcription Kit, so the sequenced TCRB transcripts were expressed ones. TCRdb stores this immuneACCESS table with in-frame sequences only. Part of the clones is absent; in the studies checked, under half of the shortfall reflects unresolved V genes, and no reason is known for the rest. This sample gives 300,000 to 350,000 clones in total; roughly 15% of them show up just once. The top ten constitute roughly 6.7% of the sample. Material: central memory CD4+ T cells from blood. The receptor source for this set is a man younger than 45 in good health.

This clone has just a few counts. The chain links TRBV7-9 to TRBJ2-1; 8 nucleotides agree with TRBD2. In germline, CDR1 is SEHNR, CDR2 FQNEAQ (reference sequence). There are 12 residues in the CDR3. V lost 1 base, J lost 16 bases, and 6 bases stayed unmatched. DNA for the CDR3: TGTGCCAGCAGCTTAGGGGACGGGAGGGGTTTCTTC. Protein product: CASSLGDGRGFF. Complete variable domain (other parts from reference TRBV7-9 and TRBJ2-1): DTGVSQNPRHKITKRGQNVTFRCDPISEHNRLYWYRQTLGQGPEFLTYFQNEAQLEKSRLLSDRFSAERPKGSFSTLEIQRTEQGDSAMYLCASSLGDGRGFFGPGTRLTVL.

There are a few counts of this clone. The chain couples TRBV5-1 to TRBJ2-7; perhaps TRBD2 as D (6 bases). Germline values: CDR1 SGHRS, CDR2 YFSETQ. V gave up 0 bases and J gave up 0 bases, with 10 bases separating them. This CDR3 comprises 15 residues. This CDR3 reads CASSLVAGSSYEQYF. The CDR3 coding sequence is TGCGCCAGCAGCTTGGTTGCCGGGAGCTCCTACGAGCAGTACTTC. Supplemented by reference TRBV5-1 and TRBJ2-7, the full variable domain reads KAGVTQTPRYLIKTRGQQVTLSCSPISGHRSVSWYQQTPGQGLQFLFEYFSETQRNKGNFPGRFSGRQFSNSRSEMNVSTLELGDSALYLCASSLVAGSSYEQYFGPGTRLTVT.

This clone showed up just a few times. The chain recombines TRBV4-1 with TRBJ1-2; D gene unclear. The CDR3 has 14 residues. The V gene lost 1 base and the J gene lost 6 bases, with 12 bases spanning the gap. Germline V gene lookup returns CDR1 MGHRA and CDR2 YSYEKL. CDR3 sequence reads: CASSQVLRVDGYTF. The CDR3 DNA reads as TGCGCCAGCAGCCAAGTTCTACGGGTCGATGGCTACACCTTC.

This clone was seen only a few times. This chain joins TRBV9 and TRBJ1-3; unclear D gene. Germline V CDR1 and CDR2: SGDLS, YYNGEE. This CDR3 contains 14 residues. Trimming pared 7 bases from V and 4 bases from J, leaving 15 bases between. CDR3 sequence (DNA): TGTGCCAGCGCGCCCCCCGCGGGAGGAAACACCATATATTTT. It codes for CASAPPAGGNTIYF.

This clone was detected a few times. Its ends do not fully match the called genes, so a read error is possible. The gene calls are TRBV5-4 and TRBJ2-1; TRBD2 aligns across 12 bases. The CDR3 has 15 amino acids. CDR1 and CDR2 from the germline V gene are SGHNT and YYREEE (reference sequence). Here the CDR3 reads CASSLQALAGGINLF. CDR3 coding DNA: TGTGCCAGCAGCTTGCAGGCTCTAGCGGGGGGGATCAATCTCTTC.

This clone was recorded a few times. This chain links TRBV5-4 with TRBJ2-7; 11 nucleotides match TRBD2. With 0 bases clipped from V and 7 bases from J, the junction kept 9 bases outside the gene matches. The V gene's germline CDR1 is SGHNT and CDR2 YYREEE (reference sequence). The CDR3 length is 16 residues. CDR3 loop: CASSLGQGLAVGEQYF. Written as DNA, the CDR3 is TGTGCCAGCAGCTTGGGGCAGGGACTAGCGGTAGGGGAGCAGTACTTC.

The chain recombines TRBV7-9 with TRBJ2-7; 7 nucleotides line up with TRBD1. Trimming took 4 bases from V and 3 from J; bases not matched to a gene: 6. This CDR3 is 14 amino acids long. CDR1 is SEHNR, CDR2 FQNEAQ, per germline (reference sequence). In DNA form, the CDR3 reads TGTGCCAGCAGCTCTACAGACAGGGTCTACGAGCAGTACTTC. This codes for CASSSTDRVYEQYF.

This clone has at least ten counts. J is TRBJ2-6 and V is TRBV18; D is uncertain. Trimming stripped 5 bases from V and 2 bases from J, with 10 bases between. Per the germline V gene, CDR1 is KGHSH and CDR2 is LQKENI. The CDR3 totals 15 residues. The CDR3 here is CASSSQAPGANVLTF. CDR3 coding DNA: TGTGCCAGCTCAAGCCAGGCTCCTGGGGCCAACGTCCTGACTTTC.

The rearrangement links TRBV9 to TRBJ2-1; 12 bases map to TRBD2. With 5 bases clipped from V and 0 bases from J, the junction kept 0 bases outside the gene matches. The CDR3 sequence is 15 residues long. The germline CDR1 and CDR2 sequences are SGDLS and YYNGEE. The DNA for the CDR3 is TGTGCCAGCAGGGGACTAGCGGGCTCCTACAATGAGCAGTTCTTC. Translating it yields CASRGLAGSYNEQFF.

The CDR3 sequence is CATSRDRYGAGETQYF. CDR3 in DNA: TGTGCCACCAGCAGAGATCGCTACGGGGCCGGAGAGACCCAGTACTTC. The chain employs TRBV15 and TRBJ2-5; D may be TRBD1 or TRBD2 (5 bases each). V lost 0 bases, J lost 4 bases, and 15 bases lay in between. Germline V gives CDR1 LNHNV, CDR2 YYDKDF (reference sequence). This CDR3 is 16 amino acids long.

The table lists this clone with a few counts. The V gene is TRBV18, the J gene TRBJ1-5; 7 nucleotides match TRBD1. Germline V gene sequence: CDR1 KGHSH, CDR2 LQKENI. The CDR3 length is 14 residues. The V segment lost 4 bases and the J segment 8 bases; nucleotides outside the gene matches: 8. The CDR3 nucleotides read TGTGCCAGCTCACAATCAACCGGGACAGAGCCCCAGCATTTT. It encodes CASSQSTGTEPQHF.

In nucleotides, the CDR3 is TGTGCCACCAGAGCCGGGACTAGCGGGATTTATGAGCAGTTCTTC. Translated: CATRAGTSGIYEQFF. The V call is TRBV19, the J call TRBJ2-1; TRBD2 agrees at 13 bases. The ends lost 10 bases at V and 8 bases at J; junction bases unmatched: 11. This CDR3 has 15 residues. The germline CDR1 and CDR2 sequences are LNHDA and SQIVND (reference sequence).

This clone was recorded a few times. The chain employs TRBV29-1 and TRBJ2-1, with D tentatively TRBD2 (6 bases). The CDR3 loop spans 17 amino acids. The V and J ends lost 1 base and 3 bases respectively, with 19 bases between them. Germline V gives CDR1 SQVTM, CDR2 ANQGSEA. The chain's CDR3 is CSVEVGRRRGNYNEQFF. For the CDR3, the DNA is TGCAGCGTTGAAGTGGGGAGGAGGAGGGGAAACTACAATGAGCAGTTCTTC.

This chain connects TRBV6-4 to TRBJ2-1, with 9 nucleotides matching TRBD2. The V gene's germline CDR1 is MRHNA and CDR2 SNTAGT. V shed 3 bases, J shed 3 bases, and the junction held 12 bases outside the gene matches. This CDR3 spans 18 amino acids. DNA of the CDR3: TGTGCCAGCAGTGAAGAGGGGGATATAGCGGGAGACTACAATGAGCAGTTCTTC. Translated, it gives CASSEEGDIAGDYNEQFF.

This clone was picked up a small number of times. V usage is TRBV25-1 and J usage is TRBJ1-2; D might be TRBD1 (5 bases). Germline assignment: CDR1 MGHDK and CDR2 SYGVNS. The V gene lost 7 bases and the J gene lost 2 bases, with 11 bases spanning the gap. CDR3 length: 13 amino acids. The CDR3 region has the DNA TGTGCCAGCACACCAGGGCTAAACTATGGCTACACCTTC. This translates into CASTPGLNYGYTF.

CDR3 sequence reads: CASSLTFPGEQFF. CDR3 in DNA: TGTGCCAGCAGCCTTACTTTCCCCGGTGAGCAGTTCTTC. The chain uses TRBV7-3 and TRBJ2-1; D gene unclear. Germline assignment: CDR1 SGHTA and CDR2 FQGTGA. V lost 5 bases, J lost 9 bases, and 14 bases lay in between. The CDR3 spans 13 residues.

This clone was seen a few times. This chain connects TRBV18 to TRBJ1-5; D is unresolved. The CDR3 is 16 residues long. CDR1 is KGHSH, CDR2 LQKENI, per germline. V gave up 2 bases and J gave up 4 bases, with 15 bases separating them. CDR3 DNA: TGTGCCAGCTCACCAAGGATATCTGGTAAAAATCAGCCCCAGCATTTT. Translating gives CASSPRISGKNQPQHF. Based on the CDR3 plus reference TRBV18 and TRBJ1-5, the full variable domain is NAGVMQNPRHLVRRRGQEARLRCSPMKGHSHVYWYRQLPEEGLKFMVYLQKENIIDESGMPKERFSAEFPKEGPSILRIQQVVRGDSAAYFCASSPRISGKNQPQHFGDGTRLSIL.